Listed below are T cell receptor beta chains from one sample, sequenced in a study of blood T cell repertoires in COVID-19. Data came from immunoSEQ multiplex PCR; TCRdb stores just in-frame clones and leaves some out. Of 65,000 to 90,000 clones listed, 86% are singletons. The sample comprised peripheral blood. The receptors shown here come from a woman older than 75 in a cohort sampled during active or convalescent COVID-19. CDR3s include the opening cysteine and the closing phenylalanine or tryptophan. Fields, in order: V gene, D gene, J gene, clone size, CDR3 protein, CDR3 DNA. The D gene is left open where the match is weak. Some rows have no size entry. The others give once, few or many, or a class for an expanded clone.

v_call: TRBV5-1; d_call: NA; j_call: TRBJ1-2; clone_size: NA; cdr3_aa: CASSLSGADGYTF; cdr3_nt: TGCGCCAGCAGCTTGAGCGGAGCTGATGGCTACACCTTC
v_call: TRBV28; d_call: TRBD2; j_call: TRBJ2-7; clone_size: NA; cdr3_aa: CASSGSGEPIEQYF; cdr3_nt: TGTGCCAGCAGCGGTAGCGGGGAACCAATCGAGCAGTACTTC
v_call: TRBV27; d_call: NA; j_call: TRBJ1-2; clone_size: NA; cdr3_aa: CASSNGGYGYTF; cdr3_nt: TGTGCCAGCTCCAACGGGGGGTATGGCTACACCTTC
v_call: TRBV6-5; d_call: NA; j_call: TRBJ1-3; clone_size: few; cdr3_aa: CASSYAALSRGNTIYF; cdr3_nt: TGTGCCAGCAGTTACGCGGCGTTGTCTCGTGGAAACACCATATATTTT
v_call: TRBV30; d_call: NA; j_call: TRBJ1-5; clone_size: NA; cdr3_aa: CAWSGGSNQPQHF; cdr3_nt: TGTGCCTGGAGTGGCGGTAGCAATCAGCCCCAGCATTTT
v_call: TRBV4-1; d_call: TRBD1; j_call: TRBJ1-2; clone_size: NA; cdr3_aa: CASSRRTGGGHYGYTF; cdr3_nt: TGCGCCAGCAGCCGACGGACAGGGGGCGGTCACTATGGCTACACCTTC
v_call: TRBV5-1; d_call: TRBD1; j_call: TRBJ1-4; clone_size: NA; cdr3_aa: CASRPADRGENEKLFF; cdr3_nt: TGCGCCAGCAGGCCAGCCGACAGGGGTGAGAATGAAAAACTGTTTTTT
v_call: TRBV7-6; d_call: NA; j_call: TRBJ1-1; clone_size: NA; cdr3_aa: CASSLDGSGVSPEAFF; cdr3_nt: TGTGCCAGCAGCTTAGATGGAAGCGGAGTGAGTCCTGAAGCTTTCTTT
v_call: TRBV11-1; d_call: TRBD2; j_call: TRBJ2-1; clone_size: NA; cdr3_aa: CASSLGAGGSYNEQFF; cdr3_nt: TGTGCCAGCAGCTTAGGGGCGGGAGGGTCCTACAATGAGCAGTTCTTC
v_call: TRBV6-5; d_call: NA; j_call: TRBJ2-7; clone_size: NA; cdr3_aa: CASSYAGGSLYEQYF; cdr3_nt: TGTGCCAGCAGTTACGCAGGGGGGTCTCTCTACGAGCAGTACTTC
v_call: TRBV28; d_call: NA; j_call: TRBJ2-1; clone_size: NA; cdr3_aa: CASSSTEFSRQFF; cdr3_nt: TGTGCCAGCAGTTCGACAGAATTCTCTCGGCAGTTCTTC
v_call: TRBV28; d_call: NA; j_call: TRBJ1-4; clone_size: NA; cdr3_aa: CASSRTLINEKLFF; cdr3_nt: TGTGCCAGCAGTCGGACTCTTATAAATGAAAAACTGTTTTTT
v_call: TRBV18; d_call: NA; j_call: TRBJ2-3; clone_size: once; cdr3_aa: CASSSRTEYTDTQYF; cdr3_nt: TGTGCCAGCTCATCCCGGACAGAATACACAGATACGCAGTATTTT
v_call: TRBV10-2; d_call: TRBD1; j_call: TRBJ1-2; clone_size: NA; cdr3_aa: CASSQDRGGGYTF; cdr3_nt: TGCGCCAGCAGTCAAGACAGGGGAGGTGGCTACACCTTC
v_call: TRBV5-4; d_call: TRBD2; j_call: TRBJ2-3; clone_size: NA; cdr3_aa: CASSLDGGRSDTQYF; cdr3_nt: TGTGCCAGCAGCTTGGACGGCGGGAGATCAGATACGCAGTATTTT
v_call: TRBV6-6; d_call: TRBD2; j_call: TRBJ2-6; clone_size: once; cdr3_aa: CASSSGNSGANVLTF; cdr3_nt: TGTGCCAGCAGTAGCGGGAACTCTGGGGCCAACGTCCTGACTTTC
v_call: TRBV3-1/TRBV3-2; d_call: TRBD2; j_call: TRBJ2-5; clone_size: NA; cdr3_aa: CASRLAGVGETQYF; cdr3_nt: TGTGCCAGCAGGCTAGCGGGAGTAGGAGAGACCCAGTACTTC
v_call: TRBV9; d_call: TRBD1; j_call: TRBJ1-6; clone_size: few; cdr3_aa: CASSKETGRSSYNSPLHF; cdr3_nt: TGTGCCAGCAGCAAAGAGACAGGGCGTAGCTCCTATAATTCACCCCTCCACTTT
v_call: TRBV4-1; d_call: NA; j_call: TRBJ2-1; clone_size: NA; cdr3_aa: CASSPNRLHPTNSYNEQFF; cdr3_nt: TGCGCCAGCAGCCCAAACCGACTCCACCCCACTAACTCCTACAATGAGCAGTTCTTC
v_call: TRBV19; d_call: TRBD2; j_call: TRBJ2-3; clone_size: NA; cdr3_aa: CASSLRLAGSTDTQYF; cdr3_nt: TGTGCCAGTAGTCTCCGACTAGCGGGGAGCACAGATACGCAGTATTTT
v_call: TRBV19; d_call: NA; j_call: TRBJ2-5; clone_size: NA; cdr3_aa: CASSEDSPGRETQYF; cdr3_nt: TGTGCCAGTAGTGAGGACAGCCCCGGGAGGGAGACCCAGTACTTC
v_call: TRBV4-1; d_call: TRBD1; j_call: TRBJ1-5; clone_size: NA; cdr3_aa: CASSQKGTGGGQPQHF; cdr3_nt: TGCGCCAGCAGCCAAAAGGGGACAGGGGGCGGTCAGCCCCAGCATTTT
v_call: TRBV9; d_call: TRBD1; j_call: TRBJ1-6; clone_size: once; cdr3_aa: CASSVGSGTGDSPLHF; cdr3_nt: TGTGCCAGCAGCGTAGGGAGCGGGACAGGGGACTCACCCCTCCACTTT
v_call: TRBV2; d_call: TRBD1; j_call: TRBJ1-2; clone_size: NA; cdr3_aa: CASSEGGTGGYGYTF; cdr3_nt: TGTGCCAGCAGTGAGGGTGGGACAGGTGGATATGGCTACACCTTC